The next 24 T cell receptor beta chains were all read from a single sample in a study of T cell responses to AZD1222 COVID-19 vaccine. Assay used: immunoSEQ multiplex PCR; TCRdb lists only in-frame clones, some missing. The data contain roughly 120,000 clones, about nine tenths of them singletons. Sequencing was performed on peripheral blood, taken on day 0 of AZD1222 vaccination. Receptor source: an adult in good health.

The V and J genes are TRBV29-1 and TRBJ2-1; TRBD1 is a possible D gene (5 bases). V lost 6 bases, J lost 4 bases, and 10 bases lay in between. This CDR3 has 12 residues. Germline V lookup: CDR1 SQVTM, CDR2 ANQGSEA. CDR3: CSVVTVYNEQFF. The CDR3 DNA reads as TGCAGCGTCGTGACAGTTTACAATGAGCAGTTCTTC.

The chain links TRBV21-1 to TRBJ2-7; the D call of TRBD2 is as the table states it, not checked on the DNA. TRBV21-1 is deemed a pseudogene. CDR3 length: 19 amino acids. CDR3 bases: TGTGCCAGCAGCAACTGGGGGCGGGAGGTGCCCCTTTCCTCCTACGAGCAGTACTTC. Its protein is CASSNWGREVPLSSYEQYF.

The V and J genes are TRBV18 and TRBJ2-1; 8 nucleotides line up with TRBD2. The trim removed 8 bases at V and 6 bases at J, leaving 12 bases unmatched. The CDR3 contains 15 residues. Germline-derived CDR1 and CDR2 are KGHSH and LQKENI. CDR3 DNA: TGTGCCAGCGGCCTCGGGGTAGCGGGGAGCAATGAGCAGTTCTTC. Translation gives CASGLGVAGSNEQFF.

The rearrangement links TRBV2 to TRBJ1-3; no definite D call. CDR1 SNHLY and CDR2 FYNNEI come from the germline V gene. CDR3 length equals 13 residues. V was shortened by 6 bases and J by 0 bases, with 6 bases between the two germline ends. The CDR3 coding sequence is TGTGCCAGCAGGGCAGACTCTGGAAACACCATATATTTT. This codes for CASRADSGNTIYF. The variable domain in full, with the rest retrieved from reference TRBV2 and TRBJ1-3, is EPEVTQTPSHQVTQMGQEVILRCVPISNHLYFYWYRQILGQKVEFLVSFYNNEISEKSEIFDDQFSVERPDGSNFTLKIRSTKLEDSAMYFCASRADSGNTIYFGEGSWLTVV.

This chain links TRBV3-1 (or the pseudogene TRBV3-2) with TRBJ2-7, with D hard to call. Trimming stripped 0 bases from V and 4 bases from J, with 13 bases between. Germline lookup yields CDR1 LGHDT and CDR2 YNNKEL (reference sequence). This CDR3 is built from 15 residues. The CDR3: CASSQDVATGYEQYF. CDR3 coding DNA: TGTGCCAGCAGCCAAGATGTGGCTACCGGATACGAGCAGTACTTC.

This sequence joins TRBV10-2 and TRBJ2-2, with 8 bases matching TRBD1. This CDR3 is 14 amino acids long. The germline V gene has CDR1 WSHSY and CDR2 SAAADI. The V gene end was trimmed by 9 bases and the J gene end by 3 bases; junction bases not matched to a gene: 6. The CDR3 nucleotides are TGCGCCAGTGAAGCAGGGGGCTACACCGGGGAGCTGTTTTTT. It translates to CASEAGGYTGELFF.

V usage is TRBV2 and J usage is TRBJ2-2; 7 bases match TRBD2. The trim removed 6 bases at V and 6 bases at J, leaving 10 bases unmatched. The CDR3 has 15 residues. The germline V gene has CDR1 SNHLY and CDR2 FYNNEI. The CDR3 DNA is TGTGCCAGCAGATCCCGGGACTACCTACCCGGGGAGCTGTTTTTT. Residues: CASRSRDYLPGELFF. Full variable domain (remainder filled in from reference TRBV2 and TRBJ2-2): EPEVTQTPSHQVTQMGQEVILRCVPISNHLYFYWYRQILGQKVEFLVSFYNNEISEKSEIFDDQFSVERPDGSNFTLKIRSTKLEDSAMYFCASRSRDYLPGELFFGEGSRLTVL.

The chain carries TRBV27 and TRBJ2-1; D remains ambiguous. This CDR3 region has 15 residues. The germline V gene encodes CDR1 MNHEY and CDR2 SMNVEV (reference sequence). Deletions cut 3 bases from V and 6 bases from J, with 15 bases between. CDR3 loop: CASSLGRRIANEQFF. The CDR3 DNA reads as TGTGCCAGCAGTTTGGGCCGCCGAATCGCCAATGAGCAGTTCTTC.

The V and J genes are TRBV28 and TRBJ2-2; 7 bases map to TRBD2. From germline, CDR1 is MDHEN and CDR2 SYDVKM. The CDR3 covers 14 residues. Trimming took 5 bases from V and 3 from J; bases not matched to a gene: 3. CDR3 region: CASSQGLYTGELFF. CDR3 sequence (DNA): TGTGCCAGCAGTCAGGGACTATACACCGGGGAGCTGTTTTTT. The full variable domain, completed using reference TRBV28 and TRBJ2-2, is DVKVTQSSRYLVKRTGEKVFLECVQDMDHENMFWYRQDPGLGLRLIYFSYDVKMKEKGDIPEGYSVSREKKERFSLILESASTNQTSMYLCASSQGLYTGELFFGEGSRLTVL.

The J gene is TRBJ2-7, the V gene TRBV25-1; D unresolved. This CDR3 contains 15 residues. Germline V gives CDR1 MGHDK, CDR2 SYGVNS. V shed 1 base and J shed 1 base, with 11 bases lying between them. The CDR3 region has the DNA TGTGCCAGCAGTGAATCCTACGAGCTATCCTACGAGCAGTACTTC. Residues: CASSESYELSYEQYF.

V and J are TRBV21-1 and TRBJ1-5; the DNA was not compared with TRBD1, the D call given in the table. TRBV21-1 is recorded as a pseudogene. The CDR3 sequence is 14 residues long. The chain's CDR3 is CASSNGQGNQPQHF. CDR3 bases: TGTGCCAGCAGCAACGGGCAGGGGAATCAGCCCCAGCATTTT.

This chain connects TRBV21-1 to TRBJ2-4; the table's TRBD2 call for D was not verified on the DNA. TRBV21-1 is a pseudogene. The CDR3 is 12 residues long. CDR3 in DNA: TGTGCCAGCAGACTAGCCAAAAACATTCAGTACTTC. Protein product: CASRLAKNIQYF.

The chain links TRBV18 to TRBJ1-1, with D possibly TRBD1 on 5 matching bases. Germline values: CDR1 KGHSH, CDR2 LQKENI. V lost 6 bases and J 2 bases, leaving 13 bases between the germline ends. This CDR3 region has 14 residues. CDR3 loop: CASSRGDFNTEAFF. The CDR3 nucleotides are TGTGCCAGCTCCCGGGGGGATTTTAACACTGAAGCTTTCTTT.

The V gene is TRBV4-3, the J gene TRBJ1-6, with 7 positions matching TRBD1. J lost 6 bases, V lost 4 bases, and 9 bases had no gene match. The CDR3 spans 16 residues. From germline, CDR1 is LGHNA and CDR2 YSLEER. CDR3 residues: CASSRTEGGTNSPLHF. The CDR3 region has the DNA TGCGCCAGCAGCCGAACCGAAGGGGGCACTAATTCACCCCTCCACTTT.

The V gene is TRBV24-1, the J gene TRBJ2-7; D possibly corresponds to TRBD1 (6 bases). V lost 4 bases, J lost 7 bases, and 19 bases lay in between. CDR1 is KGHDR, CDR2 SFDVKD, per germline. CDR3 size: 15 residues. The CDR3 sequence: CATSDPRGPSGEQYF. DNA of the CDR3: TGTGCCACCAGTGACCCCAGGGGACCCTCGGGTGAGCAGTACTTC.

The V gene is TRBV5-1, the J gene TRBJ2-1, with 9 bases fitting TRBD2. There are 16 residues in the CDR3. V gave up 6 bases and J gave up 6 bases; unmatched junction bases: 13. Germline V gene lookup returns CDR1 SGHRS and CDR2 YFSETQ. The CDR3 DNA follows: TGCGCCAGCACACGATCCGGGACTAGCAGCTCCAATGAGCAGTTCTTC. This gives the protein CASTRSGTSSSNEQFF.

This clone was detected only once. V is TRBV29-1 and J is TRBJ1-2, with 9 bases identical to TRBD1. The CDR3 extends over 12 amino acids. Germline values: CDR1 SQVTM, CDR2 ANQGSEA. Trimming at V came to 6 bases and at J to 4 bases, leaving 3 bases not matched to a gene. The CDR3 sequence: CSVGDRAYGYTF. The CDR3, as DNA: TGCAGCGTGGGGGACAGGGCCTATGGCTACACCTTC. The whole variable domain, filled in from reference TRBV29-1 and TRBJ1-2, reads SAVISQKPSRDICQRGTSLTIQCQVDSQVTMMFWYRQQPGQSLTLIATANQGSEATYESGFVIDKFPISRPNLTFSTLTVSNMSPEDSSIYLCSVGDRAYGYTFGSGTRLTVV.

The rearrangement uses TRBV5-1 and TRBJ2-1; 9 bases line up with TRBD2. Germline V gene sequence: CDR1 SGHRS, CDR2 YFSETQ. Trimming at V came to 3 bases and at J to 1 base, leaving 2 bases not matched to a gene. The CDR3 spans 15 residues. The CDR3: CASSSSGGSYNEQFF. In DNA, the CDR3 is TGCGCCAGCAGCTCGAGCGGGGGGTCCTACAATGAGCAGTTCTTC. Filled out from reference TRBV5-1 and TRBJ2-1, the complete variable domain reads KAGVTQTPRYLIKTRGQQVTLSCSPISGHRSVSWYQQTPGQGLQFLFEYFSETQRNKGNFPGRFSGRQFSNSRSEMNVSTLELGDSALYLCASSSSGGSYNEQFFGPGTRLTVL.

Turning to this clone: A much larger clone lies one base from this, so it may be a read error. The CDR3 nucleotides are TGTGCCAACAGCCCCCAAACCTGGGACAGGGACCCCTACGAGCAGTACTTC. Protein: CANSPQTWDRDPYEQYF. V and J are TRBV14 and TRBJ2-7; TRBD1 agrees at 9 bases. The CDR3 contains 17 residues. Germline CDR1 reads SGHDN; CDR2 reads FVKESK.

This clone is a singleton in its sample. The chain employs TRBV7-8 and TRBJ1-1; D gene unclear. From germline, CDR1 is SGHVS and CDR2 FQNEAQ. There are 13 residues in the CDR3. V was clipped by 4 bases and J by 1 base, with 7 bases between them. The CDR3 reads CASSYGRNTEAFF. CDR3 in DNA: TGTGCCAGCAGCTATGGACGGAACACTGAAGCTTTCTTT.

The chain recombines TRBV11-3 with TRBJ2-7; 10 bases agree with TRBD2. The CDR3 contains 16 residues. Trimming cost V 5 bases and J 5 bases; bases outside gene matches: 12. Germline CDR1 reads SGHNT; CDR2 reads YENEEA. CDR3 nucleotide sequence: TGTGCCAGCAGCCGGCTCTTGGCTAGCGGGGGCCACGAGCAGTACTTC. This encodes CASSRLLASGGHEQYF.

The chain joins TRBV29-1 to TRBJ1-2; 12 bases are shared with TRBD1. The J segment lost 4 bases and the V segment lost 6 bases, leaving 12 bases of the junction unmatched. The CDR3 covers 16 residues. Germline-derived CDR1 and CDR2 are SQVTM and ANQGSEA. Here the CDR3 reads CSVRRVGTGGVYGYTF. The CDR3 DNA sequence: TGCAGCGTGAGGCGGGTTGGGACAGGGGGCGTCTATGGCTACACCTTC.

The V call is TRBV19, the J call TRBJ1-5; D is unclear. There are 14 residues in the CDR3. V shed 7 bases and J shed 0 bases, with 10 bases lying between them. CDR1 LNHDA and CDR2 SQIVND come from the germline V gene (reference sequence). The DNA for the CDR3 is TGTGCCAGTAAAAAGGAGGGTAGCAATCAGCCCCAGCATTTT. Amino acids: CASKKEGSNQPQHF.

This sequence joins TRBV2 and TRBJ2-4; TRBD2 aligns across 8 bases. There are 16 residues in the CDR3. The V gene end was trimmed by 6 bases and the J gene end by 6 bases; junction bases not matched to a gene: 13. Per the germline V gene, CDR1 is SNHLY and CDR2 is FYNNEI. CDR3 protein: CASSTGLREVGNIQYF. The CDR3 coding sequence is TGTGCCAGCAGCACTGGGCTGCGGGAGGTGGGAAACATTCAGTACTTC.